This record covers a single TCR beta chain. This clone's antigen is unknown. Base qualities are not provided; no much larger clone lies one nucleotide away. Via the germline V gene, CDR1 is MDHEN and CDR2 SYDVKM. Inclusive of the bounding cysteine and phenylalanine, the CDR3 is 12 residues long. Only the CDR3 DNA stays, 36 bases, in frame from base 1. At the junction V is shortened by 6 bases and J by 3 bases, with 8 bases in between. One collaborating source in Seattle enrolled patients during active infection and followed them longitudinally through the course of disease. The collaborating institutions used their own protocols to collect whole blood in K2EDTA tubes. For TCRbeta analysis, collaborators shipped samples in one of three forms: frozen whole blood, isolated PBMCs, or DNA extracted from either of those sample types. The sample comes from a study of blood T cell repertoires in COVID-19 (TCRdb year 2020). Describing the broader study: Collaborator samples came from the United States, Italy and Spain and covered acute and convalescent phases of COVID-19. Subjects who had been exposed to COVID-19, were actively infected with it, or had recovered from it provided the deeply sampled blood TCRbeta repertoires that made up the dataset. Where available, HLA class I and class II types were taken from metadata supplied by the sample provider and were not determined by assay-based typing. The samples were drawn from two sources: the first 160 participants of the ongoing ImmuneRACE study, and 1,000 to 1,500 subjects contributed by 6 global collaborators. The repertoires were released in a freely available public database meant as a resource for research on the immune response to SARS-CoV-2. Nearly every sample came with metadata listing a de-identified subject ID, COVID-19 status, age in years and sex. The material from the prospective study consisted of cDNA or gDNA derived from T cells, B-cell-depleted T cells, or PBMCs. General findings and caveats noted by the study authors: Clinical and demographic metadata were provided uncurated, with the amount varying by source and participant.

TCRbeta CDR3 regions were amplified from genomic DNA using the immunoSEQ Assay, a bias-controlled multiplex PCR. Processing in the source paper ran as follows. Within the assay, amplification of reference gene primers was used to estimate how many nucleated cells each sample contained. Sequence reads were collapsed and filtered to measure the absolute abundance of every unique TCRbeta CDR3 rearrangement. Productive Simpson clonality was computed per sample as the square root of Simpson's diversity index over productive rearrangements. The table comes from immuneACCESS by way of TCRdb, which keeps in-frame sequences with V and J called. Part of the clones is missing from these tables; in studies checked, under half for an unresolved V gene and the rest for unknown reasons. V, J and clone size are those of that table, while D and trimming were read from the DNA. Recorded for this sample are about 110,000 clones; 75% to 85% of them occurred a single time. The ten largest account for 6.2% of the sample.

Sequenced input: peripheral blood. The TCR was taken from a man at least 80 years old with COVID-19, enrolled during active disease. This receptor chain uses TRBV28 and TRBJ1-1; a weak D assignment points to TRBD1 (6 bases agree). DNA sequence: TGTGCCAGCAGGAGGGGGTACACTGAAGCTTTCTTT. Its coded protein is CASRRGYTEAFF. The reference TRBV28 and TRBJ1-1 proteins fill in what lies around the CDR3, so the full variable domain reads DVKVTQSSRYLVKRTGEKVFLECVQDMDHENMFWYRQDPGLGLRLIYFSYDVKMKEKGDIPEGYSVSREKKERFSLILESASTNQTSMYLCASRRGYTEAFFGQGTRLTVV.